This T cell receptor (beta chain) was obtained from a study of cytotoxic CD8 clonotypes in ibrutinib-treated CLL. The V gene's germline CDR1 is SNHLY and CDR2 FYNNEI. With 7 bases clipped from V and 0 bases from J, the junction kept 13 bases outside the gene matches. This CDR3 has 19 residues. The repertoire was sequenced with immunoSEQ multiplex PCR; TCRdb's copy has only in-frame clones and lacks some. The profile covers fewer than 400,000 clones, with roughly 71% appearing a single time and about 5.9% taken by the ten largest. The source was PBMCs, collected after 36 months of ibrutinib treatment. The receptor's source is a human donor with chronic lymphocytic leukemia. The chain recombines TRBV2 with TRBJ1-5; 12 nucleotides align to TRBD1. The CDR3 coding sequence is TGTGCCAGCACCAGGCGGGGGACAGGGGGCCCATATAGCAATCAGCCCCAGCATTTT. Protein product: CASTRRGTGGPYSNQPQHF.